This TCR beta chain was captured by sequencing in a study of blood T cell repertoires in COVID-19. Across the study: Specimens from acute and convalescent COVID-19 originated in the United States, Italy and Spain.

Trimming took off 1 base at V and 1 base at J, with 8 bases between the two ends. Germline CDR1 and CDR2: MNHNS and SASEGT. CDR3 length: 15 residues. Recruitment covered over 20 US areas and drew participants whose ages spanned roughly 18 to 100 years. Only in-frame clones appear in the TCRdb table, and some are missing; sequencing was by immunoSEQ multiplex PCR. The sample gives about 210,000 clones, about 85% of which show up once; about 22% is in the top ten. The chain links TRBV6-1 to TRBJ1-5; D unclear. The specimen was PBMCs or T cells enriched from blood (not recorded which). The source of this sequence is a woman between 40 and 50 years old in a cohort exposed to, infected with or recovered from COVID-19 (not recorded which). CDR3 coding DNA: TGTGCCAGCAGTGAAGAATGGCAGAGCAATCAGCCCCAGCATTTT. It is translated as CASSEEWQSNQPQHF.